The 5 T cell receptor beta chains in this list originate from one sample, sequenced in a study of memory CD4+ T cells and cytomegalovirus serostatus (dated by TCRdb to the late 2010s). Single viable CD3+CD4+CD8-CD45RO+ cells were sorted as memory CD4+ T cells on a FACSAria II. To prepare the library, the immunoSEQ multiplex PCR assay was applied. Held by TCRdb, this immuneACCESS table contains in-frame sequences only and omits some clones. Under half of the omission traces to an unresolved V gene where checked; the cause of the rest is unknown. The sample profile shows about 58,000 clones; under 90% of them were found once. The ten largest account for about 0.5% of the sample. The sample comprised memory CD4+ T cells from blood. The source of these receptors is an adult in good health and CMV-seronegative. Some clones in this sample may be carry-over from other donors' samples.

The chain couples TRBV6-1 to TRBJ1-1; 9 bases match TRBD1. The length of the CDR3 is 14 residues. With 6 bases clipped from V and 4 bases from J, the junction kept 6 bases outside the gene matches. CDR1 MNHNS and CDR2 SASEGT come from the germline V gene. CDR3 in DNA: TGTGCCAGCAGGAACAGGGGGCAATTCACTGAAGCTTTCTTT. It codes for CASRNRGQFTEAFF.

The gene calls are TRBV18 and TRBJ1-1; D not certain. The CDR3 contains 14 residues. Trimming pared 3 bases from V and 3 bases from J, leaving 11 bases between. CDR1 and CDR2 (germline): KGHSH, LQKENI. CDR3 sequence (DNA): TGTGCCAGCTCACCGGCCGGGGTGCACACTGAAGCTTTCTTT. Protein sequence: CASSPAGVHTEAFF.

In this sample, this clone turned up once. The V and J genes are TRBV29-1 and TRBJ2-1; possibly TRBD2 for D (5 bases). The V and J ends lost 7 bases and 8 bases respectively, with 12 bases between them. This CDR3 contains 11 residues. CDR1 and CDR2 (germline): SQVTM, ANQGSEA. The CDR3 bases are TGCAGCGCCGGGCCTAGCTATGAGCAGTTCTTC. This translates into CSAGPSYEQFF.

The chain recombines TRBV6-6 with TRBJ1-4, with D perhaps matching TRBD1 (5 bases). CDR3 size: 12 residues. Per germline, CDR1 MNHNY and CDR2 SVGAGI (reference sequence). V was cut by 9 bases and J by 11 bases, with 16 bases left in between. CDR3: CASSVREGKLFF. In DNA, the CDR3 is TGTGCCAGTAGTGTCAGGGAGGGGAAACTGTTTTTT.

The chain uses TRBV5-1 and TRBJ1-1; D not resolved. Trimming cost V 0 bases and J 5 bases, with 11 bases left between them. Germline CDR1 SGHRS, CDR2 YFSETQ. The CDR3 consists of 14 residues. The CDR3 nucleotides are TGCGCCAGCAGCTTGGCGGGAATGAGGACTGAAGCTTTCTTT. This encodes CASSLAGMRTEAFF.